This T cell receptor beta chain appears in the sequencing data of a study of cytomegalovirus exposure and HLA in healthy donors. The PCR contained 60 Vbeta and 13 Jbeta primers. TCRdb keeps only in-frame clones here, not all; method: immunoSEQ multiplex PCR. Of 130,000 to 150,000 clones detected, 79% appear once; the ten largest clones hold 6.5% to 8%. Per the germline V gene, CDR1 is SGHRS and CDR2 is YFSETQ. The CDR3 runs to 16 residues. The junction had 13 bases not matched to a gene; V was cut back by 0 bases and J by 8 bases. This receptor was obtained from a woman in her forties in good health and CMV-seropositive. V usage is TRBV5-1 and J usage is TRBJ1-2; 7 nucleotides match TRBD1. Sequenced material: PBMCs. CDR3 in DNA: TGCGCCAGCAGCTTGGACCCTTTCGACAGGGTCGGCGGCTACACCTTC. Translating it yields CASSLDPFDRVGGYTF. The entire variable domain, with the rest obtained from reference TRBV5-1 and TRBJ1-2, is as follows: KAGVTQTPRYLIKTRGQQVTLSCSPISGHRSVSWYQQTPGQGLQFLFEYFSETQRNKGNFPGRFSGRQFSNSRSEMNVSTLELGDSALYLCASSLDPFDRVGGYTFGSGTRLTVV.